This T cell receptor (beta chain) was captured by sequencing in a study of blood T cell repertoires in COVID-19. Study at large: Spain, Italy and the United States supplied samples that represented acute and convalescent COVID-19. PBMCs, B-cell-depleted T cells, or T cells were the source of the cDNA or gDNA that made up the material.

Repertoires were generated with immunoSEQ multiplex PCR, while TCRdb's copy carries only in-frame clones and drops some. The profile shows around 160,000 clones, about 80% of them singletons. The CDR3 runs 14 residues. V lost 4 bases and J lost 3, with 10 bases in between. CDR1 is SGHNT, CDR2 YYREEE, per germline (reference sequence). The V gene is TRBV5-4, the J gene TRBJ2-2; D uncertain. The TCR was taken from a man between 45 and 60 years old who had recovered from COVID-19. The sequenced sample was PBMCs or T cells enriched from blood (not recorded which). The CDR3 sequence: CASSLRGYTGELFF. CDR3 bases: TGTGCCAGCAGCCTCAGAGGTTACACCGGGGAGCTGTTTTTT.